These T cell receptor beta chains were read from a single sample in a study of PD-L1 blockade in urothelial cancer. The table came from immunoSEQ multiplex PCR; TCRdb's copy has only in-frame clones and leaves some out. The sample holds 53,000 or so clones; approximately 84% are singletons and the top ten take around 15%. The sample in question was PBMCs, obtained around atezolizumab (anti-PD-L1) treatment. All receptors derive from a man in his sixties with urothelial cancer. Each CDR3 is given with its conserved first and last residue.

j_call | v_call | cdr3_aa
TRBJ2-3 | TRBV28 | CASSPTSGGEYTQYF
TRBJ2-7 | TRBV4-1 | CASSHQSGVSYEQYF
TRBJ2-7 | TRBV28 | CASSLGLAGGSYEQYF
TRBJ1-6 | TRBV5-1 | CASSLESDRVGVEVGRTPLHF
TRBJ2-2 | TRBV6-5 | CASSLSIIGELFF
TRBJ2-7 | TRBV6-6 | CASSYSADTYEQYF
TRBJ2-7 | TRBV18 | CASSPLYSTYEQYF
TRBJ1-5 | TRBV19 | CASSRTGSPNQPQHF
TRBJ2-3 | TRBV19 | CATTSTLTDTQYF
TRBJ1-1 | TRBV30 | CAWTKQGVNTEAFF
TRBJ1-1 | TRBV19 | CASLGKGHLQMNTEAFF
TRBJ1-3 | TRBV2 | CASSPDRDAGNTIYF
TRBJ1-4 | TRBV6-5 | CASSYDRRGEKLFF
TRBJ1-3 | TRBV6-5 | CASSYSGQTSGNTIYF
TRBJ1-4 | TRBV2 | CASSPIPTGGPGEKLFF
TRBJ2-5 | TRBV11-3 | CASSKTGGETQYF
TRBJ2-1 | TRBV5-1 | CASSPEGLAGGNYNEQFF
TRBJ2-3 | TRBV7-6 | CASSQVVTAGTDTQYF